This T cell receptor (beta chain) emerged from a study of T cells after yellow fever vaccination. Study overall: SMART-Seq v4 Ultra Low Input prepared the low-cell-number fractions.

Only a few counts were recorded for this clonotype. Antigen unknown. V shed 7 bases and J shed 3 bases, with 15 bases lying between them. This CDR3 contains 14 residues. CDR1 and CDR2 from the germline V gene are SGHTA and FQGNSA. The study made its TCR cDNA through 5'RACE template switching. That step introduced a universal primer site along with UMIs. TCRdb re-called the 5' RACE reads through MiXCR, storing one row per CDR3 protein. The data show around 350,000 distinct CDR3 sequences, approximately 10% seen once. Study-level findings and limits: Once the booster was given, most primary-vaccination clones reappeared, at just over 95% for CD4 and roughly 85% for CD8.

The clonotype originates from a man younger than 30 who received the YFV17D yellow fever vaccine. This specimen was PBMCs, taken on the day of the first yellow fever vaccination. The V call is TRBV7-2, the J call TRBJ1-2, with no clear D. In nucleotides, the CDR3 is TGTGCCAGCACCTTCCAGGTGGCAGACTATGGCTACACCTTC. The encoded protein is CASTFQVADYGYTF.